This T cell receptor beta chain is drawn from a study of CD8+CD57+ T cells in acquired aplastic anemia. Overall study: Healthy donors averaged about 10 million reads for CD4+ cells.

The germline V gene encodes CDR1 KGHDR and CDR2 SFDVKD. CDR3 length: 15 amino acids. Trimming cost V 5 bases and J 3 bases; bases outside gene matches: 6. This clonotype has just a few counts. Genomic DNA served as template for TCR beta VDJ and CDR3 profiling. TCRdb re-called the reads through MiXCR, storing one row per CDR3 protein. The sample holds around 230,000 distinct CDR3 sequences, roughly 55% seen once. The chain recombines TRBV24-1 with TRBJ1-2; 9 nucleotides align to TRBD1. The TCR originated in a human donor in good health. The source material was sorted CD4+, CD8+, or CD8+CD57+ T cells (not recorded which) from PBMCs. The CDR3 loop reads CATSGETGGDYGYTF. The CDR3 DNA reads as TGTGCCACCAGTGGAGAGACAGGGGGGGACTATGGCTACACCTTC.